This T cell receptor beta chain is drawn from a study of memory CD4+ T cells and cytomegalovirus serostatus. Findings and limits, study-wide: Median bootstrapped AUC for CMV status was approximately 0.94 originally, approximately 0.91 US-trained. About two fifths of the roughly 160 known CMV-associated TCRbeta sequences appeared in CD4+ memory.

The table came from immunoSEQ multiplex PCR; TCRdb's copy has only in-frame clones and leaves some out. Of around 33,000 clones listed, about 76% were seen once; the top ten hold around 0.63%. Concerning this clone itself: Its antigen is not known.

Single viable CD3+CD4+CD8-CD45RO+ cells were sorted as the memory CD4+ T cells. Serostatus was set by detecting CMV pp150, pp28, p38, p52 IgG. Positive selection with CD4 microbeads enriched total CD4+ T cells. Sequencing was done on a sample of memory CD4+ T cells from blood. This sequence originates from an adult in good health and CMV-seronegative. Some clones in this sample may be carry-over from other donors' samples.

The CDR3 loop is CASRRTQLSYNEQFF. The DNA of the CDR3 is TGTGCCAGCAGACGGACTCAGTTATCCTACAATGAGCAGTTCTTC. The chain has TRBV6-5 and TRBJ2-1, with D possibly TRBD2 on 5 matching bases. Germline loops: CDR1 MNHEY, CDR2 SVGAGI. CDR3 size: 15 residues. V gave up 6 bases and J gave up 1 base, with 13 bases separating them.